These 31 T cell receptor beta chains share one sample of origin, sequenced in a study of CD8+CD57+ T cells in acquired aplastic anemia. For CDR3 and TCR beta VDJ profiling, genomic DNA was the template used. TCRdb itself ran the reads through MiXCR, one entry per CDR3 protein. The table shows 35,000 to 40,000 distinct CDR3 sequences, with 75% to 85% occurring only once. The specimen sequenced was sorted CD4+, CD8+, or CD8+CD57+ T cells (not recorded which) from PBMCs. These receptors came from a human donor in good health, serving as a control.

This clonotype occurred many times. The CDR3 region is CASSQDEGKNIQYF. The CDR3 DNA reads TGCGCCAGCAGCCAAGATGAGGGGAAAAACATTCAGTACTTC. The genes are TRBV4-3 and TRBJ2-4; perhaps D is TRBD1 or TRBD2 (5 bases each). The CDR3 has 14 amino acids. CDR1 is LGHNA, CDR2 YSLEER, per germline. Trimming left V 0 bases short and J 4 bases short, with 7 bases between.

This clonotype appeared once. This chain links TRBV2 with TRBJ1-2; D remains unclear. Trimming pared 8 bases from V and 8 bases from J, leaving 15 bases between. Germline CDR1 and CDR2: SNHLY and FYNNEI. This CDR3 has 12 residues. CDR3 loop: CASSIGPEGYTF. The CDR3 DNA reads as TGTGCCAGCTCCATCGGACCGGAAGGCTACACCTTC.

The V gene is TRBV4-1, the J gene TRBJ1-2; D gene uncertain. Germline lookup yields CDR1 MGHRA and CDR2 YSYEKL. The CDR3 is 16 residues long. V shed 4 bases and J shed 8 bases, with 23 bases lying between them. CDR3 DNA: TGCGCCAGCAGCCGAGAGGTCTCCAGTGCATTAGGCGGCTACACCTTC. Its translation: CASSREVSSALGGYTF.

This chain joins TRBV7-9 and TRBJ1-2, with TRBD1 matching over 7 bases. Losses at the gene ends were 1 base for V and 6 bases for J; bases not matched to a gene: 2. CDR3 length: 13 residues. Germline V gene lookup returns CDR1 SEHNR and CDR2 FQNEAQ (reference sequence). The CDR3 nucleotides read TGTGCCAGCAGCTTAGAAGGGGGCGATGGCTACACCTTC. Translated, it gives CASSLEGGDGYTF.

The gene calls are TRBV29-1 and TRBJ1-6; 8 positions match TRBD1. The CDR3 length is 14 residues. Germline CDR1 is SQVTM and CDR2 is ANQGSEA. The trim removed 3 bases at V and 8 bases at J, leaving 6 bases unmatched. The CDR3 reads CSVDPGQAYSPLHF. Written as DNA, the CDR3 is TGCAGCGTTGACCCGGGACAGGCTTATTCACCCCTCCACTTT. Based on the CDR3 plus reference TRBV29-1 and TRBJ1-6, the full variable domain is SAVISQKPSRDICQRGTSLTIQCQVDSQVTMMFWYRQQPGQSLTLIATANQGSEATYESGFVIDKFPISRPNLTFSTLTVSNMSPEDSSIYLCSVDPGQAYSPLHFGNGTRLTVT.

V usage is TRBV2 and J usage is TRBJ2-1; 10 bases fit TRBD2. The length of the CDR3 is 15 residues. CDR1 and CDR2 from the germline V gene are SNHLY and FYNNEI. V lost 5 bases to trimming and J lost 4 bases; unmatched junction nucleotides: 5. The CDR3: CASSIAGGLYNEQFF. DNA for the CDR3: TGTGCCAGCAGTATAGCGGGGGGACTGTACAATGAGCAGTTCTTC.

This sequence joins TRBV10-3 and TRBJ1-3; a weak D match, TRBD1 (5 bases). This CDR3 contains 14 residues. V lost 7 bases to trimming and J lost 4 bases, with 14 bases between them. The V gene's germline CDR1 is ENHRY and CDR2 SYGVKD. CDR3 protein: CAIIDGASGNTIYF. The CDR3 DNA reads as TGTGCCATCATTGATGGGGCGAGCGGAAACACCATATATTTT.

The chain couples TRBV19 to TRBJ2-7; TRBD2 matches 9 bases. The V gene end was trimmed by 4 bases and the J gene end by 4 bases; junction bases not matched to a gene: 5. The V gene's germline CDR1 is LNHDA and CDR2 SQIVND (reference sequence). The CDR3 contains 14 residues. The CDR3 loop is CASSSQGLAYEQYF. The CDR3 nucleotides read TGTGCCAGTAGTAGCCAGGGACTAGCTTACGAGCAGTACTTC.

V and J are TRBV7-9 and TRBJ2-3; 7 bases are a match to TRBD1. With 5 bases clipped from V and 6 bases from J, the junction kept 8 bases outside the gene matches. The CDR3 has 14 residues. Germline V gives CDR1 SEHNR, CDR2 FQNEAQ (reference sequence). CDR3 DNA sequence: TGTGCCAGCAGCCATTGGGACAGTCAGGATACGCAGTATTTT. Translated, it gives CASSHWDSQDTQYF.

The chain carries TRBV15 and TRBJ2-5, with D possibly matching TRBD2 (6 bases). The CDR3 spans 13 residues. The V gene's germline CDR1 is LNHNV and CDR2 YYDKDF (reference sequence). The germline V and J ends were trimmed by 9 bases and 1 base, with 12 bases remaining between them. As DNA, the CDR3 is TGTGCCACGACGCGGGGACTCCAAGAGACCCAGTACTTC. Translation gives CATTRGLQETQYF.

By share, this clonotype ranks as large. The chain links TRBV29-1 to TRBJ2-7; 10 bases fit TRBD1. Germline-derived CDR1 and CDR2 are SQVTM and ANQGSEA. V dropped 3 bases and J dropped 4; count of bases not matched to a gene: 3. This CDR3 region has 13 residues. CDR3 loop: CSVEMDRGYEQYF. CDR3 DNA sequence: TGCAGCGTTGAGATGGACAGGGGGTACGAGCAGTACTTC.

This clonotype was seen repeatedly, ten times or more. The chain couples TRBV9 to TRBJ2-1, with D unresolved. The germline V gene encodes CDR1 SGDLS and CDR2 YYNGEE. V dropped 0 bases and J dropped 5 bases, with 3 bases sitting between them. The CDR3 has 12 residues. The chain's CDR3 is CASSVGNNEQFF. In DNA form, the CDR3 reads TGTGCCAGCAGCGTAGGAAACAATGAGCAGTTCTTC.

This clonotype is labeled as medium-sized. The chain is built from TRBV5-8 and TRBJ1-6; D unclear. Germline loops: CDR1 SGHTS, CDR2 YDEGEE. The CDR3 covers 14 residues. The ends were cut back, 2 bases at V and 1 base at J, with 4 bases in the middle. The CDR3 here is CASSLVSYNSPLHF. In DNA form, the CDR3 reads TGTGCCAGCAGCTTAGTTTCCTATAATTCACCCCTCCACTTT.

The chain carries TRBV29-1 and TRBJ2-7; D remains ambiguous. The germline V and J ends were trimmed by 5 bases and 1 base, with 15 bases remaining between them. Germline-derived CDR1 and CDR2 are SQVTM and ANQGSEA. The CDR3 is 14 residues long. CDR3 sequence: CSVSRNPQSYEQYF. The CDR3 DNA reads TGCAGCGTTTCTAGAAACCCTCAGTCCTACGAGCAGTACTTC.

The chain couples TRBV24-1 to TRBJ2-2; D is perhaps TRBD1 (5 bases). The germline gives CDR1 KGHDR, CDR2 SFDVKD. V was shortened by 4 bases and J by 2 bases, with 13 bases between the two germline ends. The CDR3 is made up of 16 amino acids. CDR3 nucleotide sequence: TGTGCCACCAGTGACCGGAGACAGATTAACACCGGGGAGCTGTTTTTT. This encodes CATSDRRQINTGELFF.

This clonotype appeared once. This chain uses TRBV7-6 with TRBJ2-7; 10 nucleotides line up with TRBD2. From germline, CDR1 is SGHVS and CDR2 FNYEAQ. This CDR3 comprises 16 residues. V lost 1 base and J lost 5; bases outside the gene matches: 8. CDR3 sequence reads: CASSLVGSGGAHEQYF. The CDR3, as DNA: TGTGCCAGCAGCTTAGTCGGCAGCGGGGGGGCCCACGAGCAGTACTTC.

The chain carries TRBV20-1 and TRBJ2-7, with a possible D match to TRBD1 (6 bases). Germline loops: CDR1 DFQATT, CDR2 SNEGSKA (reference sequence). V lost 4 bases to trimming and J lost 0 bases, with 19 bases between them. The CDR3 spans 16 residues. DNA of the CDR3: TGCAGTGCTACCGGCAAGTACAGGGAGACCTCCTACGAGCAGTACTTC. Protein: CSATGKYRETSYEQYF.

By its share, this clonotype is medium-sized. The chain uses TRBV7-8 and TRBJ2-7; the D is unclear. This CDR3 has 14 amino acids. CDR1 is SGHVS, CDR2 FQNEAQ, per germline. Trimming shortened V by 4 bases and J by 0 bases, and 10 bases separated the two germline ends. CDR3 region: CASSYESRSYEQYF. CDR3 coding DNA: TGTGCCAGCAGCTACGAGAGCCGCTCCTACGAGCAGTACTTC.

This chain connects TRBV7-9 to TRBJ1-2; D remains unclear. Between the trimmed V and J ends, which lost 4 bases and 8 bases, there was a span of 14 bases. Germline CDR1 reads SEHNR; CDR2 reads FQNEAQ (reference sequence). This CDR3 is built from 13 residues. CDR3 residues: CASSSPGPEGYTF. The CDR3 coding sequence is TGTGCCAGCAGCTCCCCCGGTCCTGAAGGCTACACCTTC. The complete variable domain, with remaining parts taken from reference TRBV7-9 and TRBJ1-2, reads DTGVSQNPRHKITKRGQNVTFRCDPISEHNRLYWYRQTLGQGPEFLTYFQNEAQLEKSRLLSDRFSAERPKGSFSTLEIQRTEQGDSAMYLCASSSPGPEGYTFGSGTRLTVV.

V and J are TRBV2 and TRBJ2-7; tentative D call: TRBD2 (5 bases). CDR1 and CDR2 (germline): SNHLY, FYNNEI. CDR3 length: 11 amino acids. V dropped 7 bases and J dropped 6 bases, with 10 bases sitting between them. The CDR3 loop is CASIRSGEQYF. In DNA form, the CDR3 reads TGTGCCAGCATAAGGAGCGGCGAGCAGTACTTC.

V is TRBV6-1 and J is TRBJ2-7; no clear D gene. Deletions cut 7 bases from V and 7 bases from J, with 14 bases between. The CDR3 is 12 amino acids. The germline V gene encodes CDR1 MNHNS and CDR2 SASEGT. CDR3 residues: CASTARVREQYF. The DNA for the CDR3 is TGTGCCAGCACCGCCAGAGTTCGGGAGCAGTACTTC.

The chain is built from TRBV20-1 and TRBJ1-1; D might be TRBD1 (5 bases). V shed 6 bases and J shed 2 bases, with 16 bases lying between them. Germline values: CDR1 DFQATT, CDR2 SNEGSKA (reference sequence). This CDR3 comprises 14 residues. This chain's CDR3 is CSAPRVDRNTEAFF. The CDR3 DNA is TGCAGTGCCCCGAGGGTCGACAGAAACACTGAAGCTTTCTTT.

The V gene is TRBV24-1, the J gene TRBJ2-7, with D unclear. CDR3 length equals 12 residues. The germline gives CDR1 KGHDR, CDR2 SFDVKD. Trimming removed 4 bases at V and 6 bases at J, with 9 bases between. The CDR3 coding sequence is TGTGCCACCAGTGACCTGCGTGGCGAGCAGTACTTC. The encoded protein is CATSDLRGEQYF.

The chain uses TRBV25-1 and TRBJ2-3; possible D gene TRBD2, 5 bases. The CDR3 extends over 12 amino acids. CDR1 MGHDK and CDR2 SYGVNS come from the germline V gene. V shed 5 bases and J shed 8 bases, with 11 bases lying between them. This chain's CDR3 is CASSRTLSTQYF. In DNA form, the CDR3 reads TGTGCCAGCAGTAGGACTCTAAGTACGCAGTATTTT.

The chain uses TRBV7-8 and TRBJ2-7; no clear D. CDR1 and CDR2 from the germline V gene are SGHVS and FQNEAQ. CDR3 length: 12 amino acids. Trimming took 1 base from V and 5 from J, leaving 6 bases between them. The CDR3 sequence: CASSLEGDEQYF. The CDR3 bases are TGTGCCAGCAGCTTAGAAGGAGACGAGCAGTACTTC. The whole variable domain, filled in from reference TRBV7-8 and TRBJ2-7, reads GAGVSQSPRYKVAKRGQDVALRCDPISGHVSLFWYQQALGQGPEFLTYFQNEAQLDKSGLPSDRFFAERPEGSVSTLKIQRTQQEDSAVYLCASSLEGDEQYFGPGTRLTVT.

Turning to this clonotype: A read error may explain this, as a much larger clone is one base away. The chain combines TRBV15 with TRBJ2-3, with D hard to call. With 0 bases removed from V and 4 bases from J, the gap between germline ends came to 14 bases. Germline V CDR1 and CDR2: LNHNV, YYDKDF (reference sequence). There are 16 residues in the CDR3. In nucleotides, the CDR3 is TGTGCCACCAGCAGAGAGCCCGGTATGGGCGCAGATACGCAGTATTTT. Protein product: CATSREPGMGADTQYF.

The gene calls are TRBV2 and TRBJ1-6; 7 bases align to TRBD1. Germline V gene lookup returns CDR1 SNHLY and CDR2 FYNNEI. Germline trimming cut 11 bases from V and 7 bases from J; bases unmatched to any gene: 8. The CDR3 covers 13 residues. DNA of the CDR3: TGTGCCGTCCGACAGGGTGAGAATTCACCCCTCCACTTT. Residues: CAVRQGENSPLHF.

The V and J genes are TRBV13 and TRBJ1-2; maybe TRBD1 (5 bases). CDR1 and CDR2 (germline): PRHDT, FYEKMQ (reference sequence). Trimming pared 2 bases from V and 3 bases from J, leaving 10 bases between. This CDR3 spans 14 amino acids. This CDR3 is CASSLYGTDYGYTF. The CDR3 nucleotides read TGTGCCAGCAGCTTATATGGGACGGACTATGGCTACACCTTC.

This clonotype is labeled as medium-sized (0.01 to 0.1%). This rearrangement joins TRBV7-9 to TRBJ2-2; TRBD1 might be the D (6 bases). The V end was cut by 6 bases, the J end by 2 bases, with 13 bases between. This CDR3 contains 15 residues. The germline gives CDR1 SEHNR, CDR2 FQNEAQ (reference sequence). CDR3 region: CASSVGTHNTGELFF. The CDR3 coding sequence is TGTGCCAGCAGTGTTGGGACACACAACACCGGGGAGCTGTTTTTT. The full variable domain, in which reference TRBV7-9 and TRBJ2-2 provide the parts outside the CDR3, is DTGVSQNPRHKITKRGQNVTFRCDPISEHNRLYWYRQTLGQGPEFLTYFQNEAQLEKSRLLSDRFSAERPKGSFSTLEIQRTEQGDSAMYLCASSVGTHNTGELFFGEGSRLTVL.

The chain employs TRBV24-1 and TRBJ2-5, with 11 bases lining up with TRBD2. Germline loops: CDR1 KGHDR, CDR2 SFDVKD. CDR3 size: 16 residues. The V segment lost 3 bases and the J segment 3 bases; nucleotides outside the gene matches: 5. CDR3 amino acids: CATSDNIAGGKETQYF. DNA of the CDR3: TGTGCCACCAGTGATAACATAGCGGGGGGGAAAGAGACCCAGTACTTC.

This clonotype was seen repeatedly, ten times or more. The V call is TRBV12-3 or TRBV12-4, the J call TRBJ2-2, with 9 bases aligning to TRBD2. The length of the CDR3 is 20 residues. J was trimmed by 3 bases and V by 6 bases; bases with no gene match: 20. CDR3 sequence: CASRPSAGGPSSGDTGELFF. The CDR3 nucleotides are TGTGCCAGCAGGCCCTCGGCGGGGGGGCCAAGTTCTGGGGACACCGGGGAGCTGTTTTTT.